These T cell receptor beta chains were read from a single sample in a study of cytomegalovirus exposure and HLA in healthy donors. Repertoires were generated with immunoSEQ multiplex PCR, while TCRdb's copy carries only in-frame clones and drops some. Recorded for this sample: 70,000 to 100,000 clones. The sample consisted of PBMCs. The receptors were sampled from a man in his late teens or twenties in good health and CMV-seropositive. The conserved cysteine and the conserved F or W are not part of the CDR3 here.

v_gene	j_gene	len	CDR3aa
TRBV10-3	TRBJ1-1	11	AIRTATNTEAF
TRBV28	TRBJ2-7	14	ASSTAGRGGTYEQY
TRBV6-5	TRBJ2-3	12	ASSYGTNRMAQY
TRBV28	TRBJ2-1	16	ASSLAGAILSSYNEQF
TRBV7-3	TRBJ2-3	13	ASSLTGGGPDPQY
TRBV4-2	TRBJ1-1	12	ASSQDRGLNEAF
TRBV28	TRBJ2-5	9	ASSFRETQY
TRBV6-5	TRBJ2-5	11	ASSGQQGETQY
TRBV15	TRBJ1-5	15	ATSRVPIGQLNQPQH
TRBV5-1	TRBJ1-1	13	ASRETLTGNTEAF
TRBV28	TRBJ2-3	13	ASRKLLEDADTQY
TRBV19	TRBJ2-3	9	ASRALNTQY
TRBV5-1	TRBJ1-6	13	ASQDRGSDNSPLH
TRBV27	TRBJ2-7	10	ASSHRGDEQY
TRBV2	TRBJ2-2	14	ASRGLAGGNTGELF
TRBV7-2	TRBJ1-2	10	ASSPPLYGYT
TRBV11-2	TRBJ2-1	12	ASSLWREGGEQF
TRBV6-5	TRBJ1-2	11	ASRPGQNYGYT
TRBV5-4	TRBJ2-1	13	ASSLRLAGSGEQF
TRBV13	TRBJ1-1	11	ASSSTQGTEAF
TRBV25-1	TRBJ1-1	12	ASSEGRGGTEAF
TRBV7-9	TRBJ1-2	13	ASSPPGPRGYGYT
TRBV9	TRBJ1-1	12	ASSVDSMNTEAF
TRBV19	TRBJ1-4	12	ASTPGQVNEKLF
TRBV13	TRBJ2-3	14	ASSHRLAGGTDTQY
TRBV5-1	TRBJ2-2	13	ASSLEGQGAWELF
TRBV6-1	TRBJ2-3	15	ASSEGLAGGSTDTQY
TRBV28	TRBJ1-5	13	ASRDRAGGNQPQH
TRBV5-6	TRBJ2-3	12	ASSLYGSTDTQY
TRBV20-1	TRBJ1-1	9	SARGPGEAF